This T cell receptor beta chain was recorded in a study of blood T cell repertoires in COVID-19. Study details: COVID-19 samples from acute and convalescent phases originated in the United States, Italy and Spain.

In the authors' methods: Amplification of reference gene primers provided the estimated nucleated cell counts. This table comes from immunoSEQ multiplex PCR, and its TCRdb copy is limited to in-frame clones, with some not included. V and J calls and clone size are those listed in that table; D and trimming were worked out from the DNA. The data contain approximately 110,000 clones, roughly four fifths of them singletons. The clonotype originates from a man aged 65-85 years with active or convalescent COVID-19. The sample comprised peripheral blood.

The CDR3: CASSEARVILGYTF. CDR3 bases: TGTGCCAGCAGTGAAGCGAGGGTGATACTGGGCTACACCTTC. The chain is built from TRBV6-1 and TRBJ1-2; D not certain. The V end lost 0 bases, the J end lost 8 bases, and 13 bases lay between the germline ends. The germline CDR1 and CDR2 sequences are MNHNS and SASEGT. The CDR3 consists of 14 residues.